This T cell receptor beta chain was identified in a study of graft-versus-host responses after intestinal transplantation. About the research overall: All recipients were transplanted with multivisceral, liver-intestinal, or isolated intestinal grafts. Study-level results: GvH clones detected in recipient marrow included some appearing first in ileum or blood.

Germline V gene sequence: CDR1 SGHRS, CDR2 YFSETQ. Deletions cut 0 bases from V and 4 bases from J, with 13 bases between. CDR3 length: 15 amino acids. Details on this clone: The antigen is undetermined.

Clones were read by immunoSEQ multiplex PCR, and TCRdb kept only the in-frame ones, dropping some. The sample has about 70,000 clones, 90% seen once. The gene calls are TRBV5-1 and TRBJ1-1; D perhaps matches TRBD1 (5 bases). The TCR sequence derives from a human donor who received an intestinal transplant. The starting material was unstimulated CD8+ T cells sorted from spleen or lymph node cells, obtained before intestinal transplant. CDR3 loop: CASSLGGGYGTEAFF. The CDR3 DNA is TGCGCCAGCAGCTTGGGTGGGGGGTACGGCACTGAAGCTTTCTTT.